A single sample is the source of the 6 T cell receptor beta chains below, sequenced in a study of T cell repertoires in cytomegalovirus infection. TCRdb used MiXCR to reprocess the reads, holding one entry per CDR3 protein. This table holds about 460,000 distinct CDR3 sequences, around 11% found once. Sequencing was performed on PBMCs. These receptors originate from a human donor in good health (CMV status not recorded). Some clones in this sample may be carry-over from other donors' samples.

V gene TRBV2 combines with J gene TRBJ1-5; D is undetermined. Trimming took 2 bases from V and 6 from J, leaving 17 bases between them. Germline V gene data show CDR1 as SNHLY and CDR2 as FYNNEI. CDR3 length: 16 amino acids. The CDR3 DNA follows: TGTGCCAGCAGTGAAAGCCCGGGTTGGGTGGGTCAGCCCCAGCATTTT. Protein product: CASSESPGWVGQPQHF.

This clonotype has a count of ten or more. The chain links TRBV7-9 to TRBJ2-5; D ambiguous. The length of the CDR3 is 13 residues. Trimming shortened V by 2 bases and J by 4 bases, and 8 bases separated the two germline ends. CDR1 SEHNR and CDR2 FQNEAQ come from the germline V gene (reference sequence). This chain's CDR3 is CASSLSSVETQYF. CDR3 nucleotide sequence: TGTGCCAGCAGCTTAAGCAGCGTAGAGACCCAGTACTTC.

This clonotype was recorded a few times. This sequence joins TRBV7-3 and TRBJ1-2; TRBD1 might be the D (5 bases). Trimming stripped 6 bases from V and 5 bases from J, with 13 bases between. The CDR3 contains 13 residues. Germline V gene lookup returns CDR1 SGHTA and CDR2 FQGTGA. CDR3 residues: CASSGDVGYGYTF. DNA of the CDR3: TGTGCCAGCAGTGGGGACGTTGGGTATGGCTACACCTTC.

This chain uses TRBV12-3 or TRBV12-4 with TRBJ1-6, with D possibly matching TRBD1 (5 bases). CDR3 length equals 14 residues. V dropped 5 bases and J dropped 13 bases, with 18 bases sitting between them. This CDR3 is CASSRGDPPIPLHF. In DNA form, the CDR3 reads TGTGCCAGCAGTCGGGGGGACCCTCCTATCCCCCTCCACTTT.

This clonotype has a count of ten or more. This rearrangement joins TRBV6-6 to TRBJ1-3, with D uncertain. Deletions cut 0 bases from V and 0 bases from J, with 12 bases between. There are 17 residues in the CDR3. CDR1 and CDR2 from the germline V gene are MNHNY and SVGAGI (reference sequence). CDR3 coding DNA: TGTGCCAGCAGTTACTCGAAGGCACAGATCTCTGGAAACACCATATATTTT. It encodes CASSYSKAQISGNTIYF.

This clonotype showed up many times. V gene TRBV10-3 combines with J gene TRBJ1-1; D uncertain. V was trimmed by 0 bases and J by 1 base, leaving 12 bases between them. The CDR3 is 16 residues long. Looked up from germline, CDR1 is ENHRY and CDR2 is SYGVKD. In nucleotides, the CDR3 is TGTGCCATCAGTGAGTCGTTACTCAGAGAGAACACTGAAGCTTTCTTT. It yields the protein CAISESLLRENTEAFF.